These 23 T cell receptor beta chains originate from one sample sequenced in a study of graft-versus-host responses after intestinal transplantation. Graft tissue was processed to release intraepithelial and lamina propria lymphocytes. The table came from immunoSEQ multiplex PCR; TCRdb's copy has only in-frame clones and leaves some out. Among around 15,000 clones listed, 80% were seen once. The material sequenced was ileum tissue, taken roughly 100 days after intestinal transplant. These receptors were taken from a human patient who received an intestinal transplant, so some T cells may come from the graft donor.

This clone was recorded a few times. In nucleotides, the CDR3 is TGTGCCAGCAGTTTAAATCGGGGGACTAGCGGACCCACAGATACGCAGTATTTT. Translation gives CASSLNRGTSGPTDTQYF. The chain carries TRBV28 and TRBJ2-3; 11 positions match TRBD2. Germline V gene data show CDR1 as MDHEN and CDR2 as SYDVKM. The length of the CDR3 is 18 residues. V trimming: 2 bases; J trimming: 2 bases; junction bases outside the gene matches: 9.

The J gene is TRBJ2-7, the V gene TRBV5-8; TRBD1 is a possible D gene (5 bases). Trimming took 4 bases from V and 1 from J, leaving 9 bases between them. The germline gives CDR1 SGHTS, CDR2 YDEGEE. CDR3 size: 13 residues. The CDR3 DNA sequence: TGTGCCAGCAGCCTCAGGGATTCCTACGAGCAGTACTTC. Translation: CASSLRDSYEQYF.

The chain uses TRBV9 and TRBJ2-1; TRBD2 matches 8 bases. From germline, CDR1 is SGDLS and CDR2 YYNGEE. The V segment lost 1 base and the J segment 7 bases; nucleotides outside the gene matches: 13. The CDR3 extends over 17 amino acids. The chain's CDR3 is CASSVNSAAGARNEQFF. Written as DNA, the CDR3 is TGTGCCAGCAGCGTAAATTCCGCAGCGGGAGCGCGGAATGAGCAGTTCTTC.

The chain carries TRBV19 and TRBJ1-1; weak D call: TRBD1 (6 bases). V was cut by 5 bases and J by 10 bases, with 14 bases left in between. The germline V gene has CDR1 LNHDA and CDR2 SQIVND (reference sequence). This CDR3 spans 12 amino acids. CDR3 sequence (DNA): TGTGCCAGTAGTCCCGCCCAGGGGTCAGCTTTCTTT. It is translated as CASSPAQGSAFF.

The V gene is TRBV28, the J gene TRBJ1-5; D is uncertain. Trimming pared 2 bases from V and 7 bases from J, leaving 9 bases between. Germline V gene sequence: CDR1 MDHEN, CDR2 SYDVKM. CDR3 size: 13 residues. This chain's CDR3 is CASSLNIRQPQHF. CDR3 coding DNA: TGTGCCAGCAGTTTAAATATTCGACAGCCCCAGCATTTT.

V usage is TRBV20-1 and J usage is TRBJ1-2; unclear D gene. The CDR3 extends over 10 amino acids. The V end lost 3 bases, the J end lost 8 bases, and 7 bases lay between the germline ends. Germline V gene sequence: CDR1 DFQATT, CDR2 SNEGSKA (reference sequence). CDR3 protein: CSASFWGYTF. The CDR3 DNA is TGCAGTGCTAGTTTTTGGGGCTACACCTTC.

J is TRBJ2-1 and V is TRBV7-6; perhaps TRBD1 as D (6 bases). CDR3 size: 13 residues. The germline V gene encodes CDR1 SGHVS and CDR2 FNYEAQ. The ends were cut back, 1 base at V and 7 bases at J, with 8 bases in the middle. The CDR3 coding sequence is TGTGCCAGCAGCTTAGTAGGGGGTAATGAGCAGTTCTTC. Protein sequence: CASSLVGGNEQFF.

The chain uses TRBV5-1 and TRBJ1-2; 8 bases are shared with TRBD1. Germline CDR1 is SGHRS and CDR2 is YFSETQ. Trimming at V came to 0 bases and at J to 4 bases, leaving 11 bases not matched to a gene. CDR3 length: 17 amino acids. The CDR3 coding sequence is TGCGCCAGCAGCTTGGCCGTTCAGGGGGCTAGGCGCTATGGCTACACCTTC. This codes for CASSLAVQGARRYGYTF.

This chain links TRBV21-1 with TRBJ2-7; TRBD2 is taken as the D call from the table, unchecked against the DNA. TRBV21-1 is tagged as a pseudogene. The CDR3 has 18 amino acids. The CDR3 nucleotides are TGTGCCAGCAGCAAATCGATTCCTAGCACTGTCTCCAACTACGAGCAGTACTTC. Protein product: CASSKSIPSTVSNYEQYF.

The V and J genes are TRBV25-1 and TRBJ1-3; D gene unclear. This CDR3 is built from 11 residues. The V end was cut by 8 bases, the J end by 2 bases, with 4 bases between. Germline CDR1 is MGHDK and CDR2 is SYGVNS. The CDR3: CASAAGNTIYF. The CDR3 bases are TGTGCCAGCGCAGCTGGAAACACCATATATTTT.

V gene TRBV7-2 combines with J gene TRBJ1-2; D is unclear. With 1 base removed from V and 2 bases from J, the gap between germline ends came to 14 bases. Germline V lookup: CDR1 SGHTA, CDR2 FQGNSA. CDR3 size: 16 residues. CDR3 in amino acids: CASSLVRLTVNYGYTF. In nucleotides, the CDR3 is TGTGCCAGCAGCTTAGTTAGGTTGACGGTGAACTATGGCTACACCTTC.

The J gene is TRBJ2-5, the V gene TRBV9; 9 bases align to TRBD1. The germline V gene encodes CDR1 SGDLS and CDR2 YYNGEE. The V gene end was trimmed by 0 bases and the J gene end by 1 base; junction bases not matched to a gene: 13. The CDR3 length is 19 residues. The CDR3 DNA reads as TGTGCCAGCAGCGTAGCCGGGACAGGGCGACGGGGGCTCCAAGAGACCCAGTACTTC. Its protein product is CASSVAGTGRRGLQETQYF.

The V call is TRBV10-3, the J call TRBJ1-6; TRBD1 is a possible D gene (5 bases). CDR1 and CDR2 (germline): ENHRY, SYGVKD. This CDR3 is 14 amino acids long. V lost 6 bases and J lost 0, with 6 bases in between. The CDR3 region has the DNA TGTGCCATCAGGACAGACTCCTATAATTCACCCCTCCACTTT. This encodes CAIRTDSYNSPLHF.

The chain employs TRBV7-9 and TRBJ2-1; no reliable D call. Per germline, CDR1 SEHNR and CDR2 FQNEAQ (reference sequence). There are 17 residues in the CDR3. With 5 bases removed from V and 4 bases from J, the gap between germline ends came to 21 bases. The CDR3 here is CASSPSWRRREYNEQFF. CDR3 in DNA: TGTGCCAGCAGCCCCTCTTGGCGCCGAAGGGAATACAATGAGCAGTTCTTC.

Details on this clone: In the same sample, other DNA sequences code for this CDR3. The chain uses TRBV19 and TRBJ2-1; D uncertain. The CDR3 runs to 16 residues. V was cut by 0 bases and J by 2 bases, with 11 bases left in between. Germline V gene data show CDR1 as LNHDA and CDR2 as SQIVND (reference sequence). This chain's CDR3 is CASSIDKSSPYNEQFF. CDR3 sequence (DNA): TGTGCCAGTAGTATAGATAAAAGTTCCCCCTACAATGAGCAGTTCTTC.

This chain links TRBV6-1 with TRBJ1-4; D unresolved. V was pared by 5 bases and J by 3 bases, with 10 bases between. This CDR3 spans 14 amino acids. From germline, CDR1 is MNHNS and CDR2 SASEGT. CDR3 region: CASSFRSANEKLFF. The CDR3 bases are TGTGCCAGCAGTTTCAGGTCAGCTAATGAAAAACTGTTTTTT.

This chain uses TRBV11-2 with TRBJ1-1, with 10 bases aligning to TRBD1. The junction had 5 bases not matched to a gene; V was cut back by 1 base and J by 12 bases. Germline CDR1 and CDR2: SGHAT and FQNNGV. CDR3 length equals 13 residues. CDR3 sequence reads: CASSLAWDRGTFF. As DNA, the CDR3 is TGTGCCAGCAGCTTAGCTTGGGACAGGGGAACTTTCTTT.

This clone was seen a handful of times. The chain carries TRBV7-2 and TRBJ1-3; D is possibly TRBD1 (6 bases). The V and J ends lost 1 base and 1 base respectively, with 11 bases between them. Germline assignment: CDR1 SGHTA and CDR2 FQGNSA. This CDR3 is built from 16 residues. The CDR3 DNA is TGTGCCAGCAGCTTAGGTGGGGGGGCGTCTGGAAACACCATATATTTT. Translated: CASSLGGGASGNTIYF.

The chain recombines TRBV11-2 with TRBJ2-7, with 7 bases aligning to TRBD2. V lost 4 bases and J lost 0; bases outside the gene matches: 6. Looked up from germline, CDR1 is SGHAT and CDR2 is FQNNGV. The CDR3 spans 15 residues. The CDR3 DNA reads TGTGCCAGCAGCTCCGGACGGGACTACTCCTACGAGCAGTACTTC. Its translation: CASSSGRDYSYEQYF.

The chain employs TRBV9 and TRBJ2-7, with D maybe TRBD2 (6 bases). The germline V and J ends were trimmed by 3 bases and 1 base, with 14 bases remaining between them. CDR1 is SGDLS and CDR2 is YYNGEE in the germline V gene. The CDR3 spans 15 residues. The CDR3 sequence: CASSGSGLPSYEQYF. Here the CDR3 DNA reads TGTGCCAGCAGCGGGAGTGGACTACCATCCTACGAGCAGTACTTC. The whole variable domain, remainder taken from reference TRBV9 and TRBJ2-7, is DSGVTQTPKHLITATGQRVTLRCSPRSGDLSVYWYQQSLDQGLQFLIQYYNGEERAKGNILERFSAQQFPDLHSELNLSSLELGDSALYFCASSGSGLPSYEQYFGPGTRLTVT.

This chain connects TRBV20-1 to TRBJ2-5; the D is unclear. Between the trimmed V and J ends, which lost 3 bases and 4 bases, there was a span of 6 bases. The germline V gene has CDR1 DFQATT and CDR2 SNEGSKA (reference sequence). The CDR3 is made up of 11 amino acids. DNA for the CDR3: TGCAGTGCTAGGAAGGGAGAGACCCAGTACTTC. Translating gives CSARKGETQYF.

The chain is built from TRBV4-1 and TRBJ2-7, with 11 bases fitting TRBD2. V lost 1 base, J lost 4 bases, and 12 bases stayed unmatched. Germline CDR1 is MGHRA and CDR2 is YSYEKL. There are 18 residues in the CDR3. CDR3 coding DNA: TGCGCCAGCAGCCAAGTTTATAGTTCTGCTAGCGGGAGGTACGAGCAGTACTTC. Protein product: CASSQVYSSASGRYEQYF.

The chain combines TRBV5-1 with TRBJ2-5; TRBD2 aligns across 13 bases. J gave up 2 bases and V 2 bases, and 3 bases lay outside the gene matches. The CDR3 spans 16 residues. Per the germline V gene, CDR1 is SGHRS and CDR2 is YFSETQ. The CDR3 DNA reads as TGCGCCAGCAGCTTCAGGACTAGCGGGAGACAAGAGACCCAGTACTTC. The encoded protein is CASSFRTSGRQETQYF.